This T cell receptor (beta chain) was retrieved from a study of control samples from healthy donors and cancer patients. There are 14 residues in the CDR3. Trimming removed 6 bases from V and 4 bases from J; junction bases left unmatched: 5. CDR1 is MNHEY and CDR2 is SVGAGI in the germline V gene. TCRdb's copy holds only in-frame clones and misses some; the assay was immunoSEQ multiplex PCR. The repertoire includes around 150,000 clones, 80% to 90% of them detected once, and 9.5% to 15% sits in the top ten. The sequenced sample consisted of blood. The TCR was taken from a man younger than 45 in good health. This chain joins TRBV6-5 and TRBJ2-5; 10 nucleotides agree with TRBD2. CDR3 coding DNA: TGTGCCAGCAGGGTAGCGGGGGGAGGAGAGACCCAGTACTTC. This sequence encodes CASRVAGGGETQYF.